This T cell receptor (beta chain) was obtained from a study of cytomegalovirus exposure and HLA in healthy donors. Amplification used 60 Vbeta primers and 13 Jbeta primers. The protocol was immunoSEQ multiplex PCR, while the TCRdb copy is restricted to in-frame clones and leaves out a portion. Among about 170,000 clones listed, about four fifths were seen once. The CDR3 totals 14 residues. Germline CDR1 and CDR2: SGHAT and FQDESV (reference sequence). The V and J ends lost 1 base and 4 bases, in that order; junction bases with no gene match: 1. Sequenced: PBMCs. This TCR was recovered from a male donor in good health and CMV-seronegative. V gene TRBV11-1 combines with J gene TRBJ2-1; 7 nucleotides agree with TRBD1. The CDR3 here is CASSLGGQYNEQFF. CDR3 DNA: TGTGCCAGCAGCTTAGGGGGACAGTACAATGAGCAGTTCTTC. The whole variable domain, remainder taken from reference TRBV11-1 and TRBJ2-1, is EAEVAQSPRYKITEKSQAVAFWCDPISGHATLYWYRQILGQGPELLVQFQDESVVDDSQLPKDRFSAERLKGVDSTLKIQPAELGDSAMYLCASSLGGQYNEQFFGPGTRLTVL.